The 28 T cell receptor beta chains given below trace back to one sample, sequenced in a study of blood T cell repertoires in COVID-19. Method: immunoSEQ multiplex PCR; TCRdb's copy keeps in-frame clones and lacks some. Of just under 150,000 clones in the sample, about 87% were seen once. The sequenced material came from peripheral blood. These receptors came from a woman aged 50 to 60 with acute or convalescent COVID-19.

The J gene is TRBJ2-1, the V gene TRBV11-3; weak D call: TRBD1 (5 bases). The length of the CDR3 is 14 residues. CDR1 is SGHNT and CDR2 is YENEEA in the germline V gene. Trimming shortened V by 3 bases and J by 0 bases, and 6 bases separated the two germline ends. Written as DNA, the CDR3 is TGTGCCAGCAGCTTGGGGCCCTCCTACAATGAGCAGTTCTTC. This translates into CASSLGPSYNEQFF.

A remark on this clone: Germline is not matched at one junction end, which may reflect a read error. The rearrangement joins TRBV19 to TRBJ1-4; D gene unclear. Germline V lookup: CDR1 LNHDA, CDR2 SQIVND (reference sequence). CDR3 size: 11 residues. CDR3 nucleotide sequence: TGTGCCAGTAGTATGTTCGCCTTAGTCGTTTTT. It yields the protein CASSMFALVVF.

The chain couples TRBV29-1 to TRBJ2-2; D possibly corresponds to TRBD1 (6 bases). CDR3 size: 12 residues. Trimming left V 5 bases short and J 7 bases short, with 11 bases between. The V gene's germline CDR1 is SQVTM and CDR2 ANQGSEA. CDR3 DNA sequence: TGCAGCGTTCCAGGGGAGAACGGGGAGCTGTTTTTT. Encoded protein: CSVPGENGELFF.

This clone was seen only once. V usage is TRBV5-1 and J usage is TRBJ2-5; TRBD2 is a possible D gene (6 bases). V was cut by 4 bases and J by 2 bases, with 18 bases left in between. This CDR3 comprises 16 residues. Germline assignment: CDR1 SGHRS and CDR2 YFSETQ. The CDR3 nucleotides are TGCGCCAGCAGCGGGGGAGGAACAGCGGGTCAAGAGACCCAGTACTTC. The encoded protein is CASSGGGTAGQETQYF. The variable domain in full, with the rest retrieved from reference TRBV5-1 and TRBJ2-5, is KAGVTQTPRYLIKTRGQQVTLSCSPISGHRSVSWYQQTPGQGLQFLFEYFSETQRNKGNFPGRFSGRQFSNSRSEMNVSTLELGDSALYLCASSGGGTAGQETQYFGPGTRLLVL.

The rearrangement uses TRBV19 and TRBJ1-2; D ambiguous. CDR3 length: 13 residues. Trimming took off 1 base at V and 4 bases at J, with 7 bases between the two ends. Germline CDR1 is LNHDA and CDR2 is SQIVND (reference sequence). In DNA form, the CDR3 reads TGTGCCAGTAGTATAGCAGGAGGCTATGGCTACACCTTC. Translation: CASSIAGGYGYTF.

This clone was seen a few times. The chain employs TRBV18 and TRBJ2-7, with 8 bases matching TRBD1. Germline assignment: CDR1 KGHSH and CDR2 LQKENI. The CDR3 sequence is 14 residues long. V lost 8 bases to trimming and J lost 2 bases; unmatched junction nucleotides: 8. The CDR3 bases are TGTGCCAGCAGAGATCGGACAGGGACCTACGAGCAGTACTTC. It translates to CASRDRTGTYEQYF.

V gene TRBV6-4 combines with J gene TRBJ2-1, with D tentatively TRBD1 (5 bases). The CDR3 runs 15 residues. Trimming pared 4 bases from V and 0 bases from J, leaving 10 bases between. Germline CDR1 MRHNA, CDR2 SNTAGT. CDR3 sequence (DNA): TGTGCCAGCAGTGCCGACAGCAGCTCCTACAATGAGCAGTTCTTC. Translated, it gives CASSADSSSYNEQFF.

The chain employs TRBV5-1 and TRBJ1-1; 10 nucleotides match TRBD1. The CDR3 covers 15 residues. The ends lost 4 bases at V and 8 bases at J; junction bases unmatched: 11. Per germline, CDR1 SGHRS and CDR2 YFSETQ. This CDR3 reads CASSIRDRGQSEAFF. DNA of the CDR3: TGCGCCAGCAGCATCCGGGACAGGGGACAATCCGAAGCTTTCTTT.

This chain uses TRBV6-5 with TRBJ2-7; 8 bases are a match to TRBD1. This CDR3 has 13 residues. V was pared by 6 bases and J by 6 bases, with 7 bases of the junction left unmatched. CDR1 is MNHEY and CDR2 is SVGAGI in the germline V gene. CDR3: CASRLTGVGEQYF. The CDR3 DNA is TGTGCCAGCAGGTTGACAGGGGTGGGCGAGCAGTACTTC.

The V and J genes are TRBV6-1 and TRBJ1-1; 8 positions match TRBD1. The CDR3 totals 14 residues. CDR1 MNHNS and CDR2 SASEGT come from the germline V gene. Trimming at V came to 2 bases and at J to 5 bases, leaving 4 bases not matched to a gene. CDR3 loop: CASSENRGGTEAFF. The CDR3 nucleotides read TGTGCCAGCAGTGAAAACAGGGGGGGAACTGAAGCTTTCTTT.

This clone was picked up one time. The CDR3 region is CASSSMGDRDEAFF. The CDR3 region has the DNA TGTGCCAGCAGCTCTATGGGGGACAGGGACGAAGCTTTCTTT. The chain couples TRBV7-9 to TRBJ1-1; TRBD1 agrees at 9 bases. This CDR3 contains 14 residues. Looked up from germline, CDR1 is SEHNR and CDR2 is FQNEAQ (reference sequence). V shed 4 bases and J 8 bases; nucleotides not matched to a gene: 8. The whole variable domain, remainder taken from reference TRBV7-9 and TRBJ1-1, is DTGVSQNPRHKITKRGQNVTFRCDPISEHNRLYWYRQTLGQGPEFLTYFQNEAQLEKSRLLSDRFSAERPKGSFSTLEIQRTEQGDSAMYLCASSSMGDRDEAFFGQGTRLTVV.

This sequence joins TRBV7-8 and TRBJ2-7; D is possibly TRBD2 (6 bases). There are 12 residues in the CDR3. Germline V gene data show CDR1 as SGHVS and CDR2 as FQNEAQ. The V and J ends lost 4 bases and 6 bases respectively, with 10 bases between them. Here the CDR3 reads CASSSLASEQYF. CDR3 coding DNA: TGTGCCAGCAGCTCTCTAGCGAGCGAGCAGTACTTC.

The chain is built from TRBV6-5 and TRBJ1-3, with a tentative D call TRBD1 (6 bases). The V end lost 6 bases, the J end lost 0 bases, and 15 bases lay between the germline ends. This CDR3 contains 16 residues. Germline-derived CDR1 and CDR2 are MNHEY and SVGAGI. Here the CDR3 reads CASSYDRFLSGNTIYF. For the CDR3, the DNA is TGTGCCAGCAGCTACGACAGGTTTCTCTCTGGAAACACCATATATTTT.

Only one count was recorded for this clone. The gene calls are TRBV2 and TRBJ1-2; a weak D match, TRBD1 (5 bases). Germline assignment: CDR1 SNHLY and CDR2 FYNNEI. CDR3 length: 15 residues. V lost 2 bases, J lost 2 bases, and 12 bases lay in between. In DNA form, the CDR3 reads TGTGCCAGCAGTGAACTTCAGGGAGGGAACTATGGCTACACCTTC. Protein: CASSELQGGNYGYTF.

The CDR3 here is CASRRQGMNTEAFF. DNA of the CDR3: TGCGCCAGCAGGCGACAGGGGATGAACACTGAAGCTTTCTTT. This chain joins TRBV4-1 and TRBJ1-1; TRBD1 agrees at 8 bases. The germline V gene encodes CDR1 MGHRA and CDR2 YSYEKL. V lost 6 bases, J lost 0 bases, and 3 bases stayed unmatched. The CDR3 is made up of 14 amino acids.

This clone was seen once. The chain is built from TRBV9 and TRBJ1-6; TRBD1 matches at 8 bases. V lost 3 bases to trimming and J lost 7 bases; unmatched junction nucleotides: 9. The CDR3 has 16 amino acids. Germline values: CDR1 SGDLS, CDR2 YYNGEE. The CDR3 spells CASSGGTRQGNSPLHF. In DNA, the CDR3 is TGTGCCAGCAGCGGCGGTACCCGACAGGGGAATTCACCCCTCCACTTT.

The rearrangement joins TRBV9 to TRBJ2-1, with D possibly TRBD1 on 5 matching bases. Germline CDR1 SGDLS, CDR2 YYNGEE. The CDR3 loop spans 16 amino acids. The germline V and J ends were trimmed by 3 bases and 5 bases, with 18 bases remaining between them. Written as DNA, the CDR3 is TGTGCCAGCAGCGGAGGTACCAGGGCTCGAAACAATGAGCAGTTCTTC. This gives the protein CASSGGTRARNNEQFF.

The rearrangement uses TRBV19 and TRBJ1-2, with D unresolved. V was clipped by 4 bases and J by 4 bases, with 10 bases between them. From germline, CDR1 is LNHDA and CDR2 SQIVND (reference sequence). The CDR3 totals 13 residues. In nucleotides, the CDR3 is TGTGCCAGTAGTACCACTAACCCCTATGGCTACACCTTC. Encoded protein: CASSTTNPYGYTF.

This sequence joins TRBV4-1 and TRBJ2-7; 9 bases are shared with TRBD1. Germline V gene lookup returns CDR1 MGHRA and CDR2 YSYEKL. The ends lost 3 bases at V and 3 bases at J; junction bases unmatched: 3. CDR3 length: 14 amino acids. In nucleotides, the CDR3 is TGCGCCAGCAGCCAGCCGGGACAGGGCTACGAGCAGTACTTC. It specifies CASSQPGQGYEQYF.

The V call is TRBV21-1, the J call TRBJ2-7; TRBD2, the table's D call, lacks a check against the DNA. TRBV21-1 is classified as a pseudogene. The CDR3 spans 14 residues. The CDR3 loop reads CASSKGGSGYEQYF. CDR3 sequence (DNA): TGTGCCAGCAGCAAAGGGGGTAGCGGCTACGAGCAGTACTTC.

The rearrangement links TRBV27 to TRBJ1-1; 8 bases are a match to TRBD1. Germline V gene data show CDR1 as MNHEY and CDR2 as SMNVEV (reference sequence). There are 17 residues in the CDR3. V was pared by 2 bases and J by 6 bases, with 14 bases of the junction left unmatched. The CDR3 region has the DNA TGTGCCAGCAGTTTAGGGACAGGATCATCGGTGGTCTCTGAAGCTTTCTTT. Protein product: CASSLGTGSSVVSEAFF.

The genes are TRBV19 and TRBJ2-7; TRBD2 aligns across 10 bases. V shed 0 bases and J 2 bases; nucleotides not matched to a gene: 4. The CDR3 covers 16 residues. Germline-derived CDR1 and CDR2 are LNHDA and SQIVND (reference sequence). The CDR3 protein is CASSIDFLAGAYEQYF. The CDR3 DNA reads as TGTGCCAGTAGTATAGATTTTCTAGCGGGGGCCTACGAGCAGTACTTC.

This sequence joins TRBV6-6 and TRBJ1-5; 11 nucleotides align to TRBD1. J lost 3 bases, V lost 5 bases, and 9 bases had no gene match. This CDR3 spans 17 amino acids. CDR1 and CDR2 from the germline V gene are MNHNY and SVGAGI (reference sequence). CDR3 nucleotides: TGTGCCAGCAGTCCATCGGACAGGGGGCAGGACAATCAGCCCCAGCATTTT. Translated: CASSPSDRGQDNQPQHF.

This chain connects TRBV3-1 (or the pseudogene TRBV3-2) to TRBJ2-2; tentatively, D is TRBD2 (5 bases). The V and J ends lost 1 base and 7 bases respectively, with 10 bases between them. CDR3 length: 14 residues. The V gene's germline CDR1 is LGHDT and CDR2 YNNKEL (reference sequence). CDR3 nucleotide sequence: TGTGCCAGCAGCCAAGGCTCCGGAGGCGGGGAGCTGTTTTTT. Residues: CASSQGSGGGELFF.

This chain uses TRBV6-2 or TRBV6-3 with TRBJ1-5; 8 bases line up with TRBD1. The ends lost 4 bases at V and 4 bases at J; junction bases unmatched: 6. The CDR3 is 15 amino acids. The V gene's germline CDR1 is MNHEY and CDR2 SVGEGT. CDR3 residues: CASSWGGTGNQPQHF. DNA of the CDR3: TGTGCCAGCAGTTGGGGTGGGACAGGTAATCAGCCCCAGCATTTT.

V and J are TRBV6-1 and TRBJ2-5; TRBD1 matches 12 bases. The length of the CDR3 is 16 residues. CDR1 is MNHNS and CDR2 is SASEGT in the germline V gene. The V gene end was trimmed by 2 bases and the J gene end by 3 bases; junction bases not matched to a gene: 4. The CDR3 bases are TGTGCCAGCAGTGAATTGGGGACAGGGGGCAAAGAGACCCAGTACTTC. Translated: CASSELGTGGKETQYF.

The gene calls are TRBV5-1 and TRBJ2-3; 9 nucleotides line up with TRBD2. Germline assignment: CDR1 SGHRS and CDR2 YFSETQ. The CDR3 length is 16 residues. The ends lost 4 bases at V and 4 bases at J; junction bases unmatched: 10. The CDR3 protein is CASSLALRGGPDTQYF. The DNA of the CDR3 is TGCGCCAGCAGCCTGGCGTTGCGGGGGGGCCCAGATACGCAGTATTTT.

The gene calls are TRBV5-8 and TRBJ1-6, with TRBD1 matching over 11 bases. V shed 4 bases, J shed 8 bases, and the junction held 8 bases outside the gene matches. This CDR3 spans 16 amino acids. Germline V gene data show CDR1 as SGHTS and CDR2 as YDEGEE. CDR3 nucleotide sequence: TGTGCCAGCAGCCGGGACAGGGGGTCATCGTATTCACCCCTCCACTTT. It translates to CASSRDRGSSYSPLHF.